Sequencing of this T cell receptor beta chain was carried out in a study of T cell responses to AZD1222 COVID-19 vaccine (dated by TCRdb to the early 2020s). With regard to the full study: AZD1222 recipients whose second dose came at about 4 weeks and those whose second dose came at about 12 weeks were combined into one group, since spike-specific TCR depth and breadth did not differ between the two schedules. TCR sequencing was performed for some 250 trial participants, of whom around 200 were given two doses of AZD1222 and 26 were given two doses of MenACWY control vaccine. Trial participants were enrolled by age into subgroups of 18-55, 56-69 and 70-plus years, and about 150, 27 and 61 TCR-sequenced participants, respectively, were included in these subgroups.

CDR1 and CDR2 are read off the germline V gene as MDHEN and SYDVKM. The CDR3 covers 17 residues, taking in both the cysteine and the phenylalanine. The sequence is cut down to CDR3 DNA, 51 bases in frame from base 1. The V end gives up 8 bases and the J end 1 base, leaving 12 bases in the junction not matched to a gene. What the authors observed across the whole study: Reportedly, close to half of the unique spike-specific TCRs recognized epitopes lying outside the regions that are mutated in the B.1.351 and B.1.1.7 variants. Spike-specific TCR breadth and depth rose significantly after two AZD1222 doses compared with day 0 and with MenACWY recipients. Because no day 14 peak-response samples were available, the repertoires could be characterized only after the peak T cell response. Participants were mostly white British and included more females than males, and it was suggested by the authors that clonal diversity may have been underestimated. The whole spike protein was spanned by vaccine-associated CD4 TCRs, and dominant responses were seen in regions 160-218 and 743-854. Conclusions about previously exposed vaccinees are limited because only six or seven AZD1222 recipients were SARS-CoV-2 seropositive at baseline. The 56-69-year group was small, and its depth increase did not reach significance, likely because of low power.

As to this clone: There is no known antigen for this receptor. No base-level quality is on record; no much larger clone is a single base apart.

The intended sense of this specimen's time point label: baseline before first vaccination. The vaccinee samples were drawn from two UK trials, COV001 and COV002, one of which was a single-blind randomized controlled phase 2/3 trial testing AZD1222 (ChAdOx1 nCoV-19) in healthy adults. For TCRbeta chain sequencing, PBMC samples from trial participants were taken at day 0 and at day 28 after the second dose. The CDR3 regions of human TCRbeta chains were subjected to immunosequencing. Concerning the study's data processing: TCRs in the repertoires were compared against a reference library of SARS-CoV-2-specific TCRs that had been generated with the MIRA antigen-specificity platform. Breadth was defined as the fraction of unique TCRs that were SARS-CoV-2-associated, and depth was defined as the fraction of total T cells that were SARS-CoV-2-associated. Each spike-specific TCR was assigned to its reactive spike region and to a CD4 or CD8 class using the MIRA data. Log10-transformed breadth and depth values were compared by one-way ANOVA with Sidak's multiple comparisons tests. Entries here come from immuneACCESS through TCRdb and include only in-frame sequences with V and J called. Some clones fail to appear in such tables; in the studies checked, an unresolved V gene covers under half of the shortfall, and the cause of the remainder is unknown. Clonal size and the V and J genes are those of that table, whereas D and trimming came from the DNA. This sample comprises about 100,000 clones, approximately 90% of them detected only once. Around 2% of the sample belongs to the ten largest clones.

The sequence joins TRBV28 to TRBJ2-2, and TRBD1 aligns with 8 junction nucleotides. This receptor was identified in an adult in good health. The material was peripheral blood, obtained on day 0 of AZD1222 vaccination. The DNA sequence is given as TGTGCCAGCGAAACAGGGGGAGCTCCAATGAACACCGGGGAGCTGTTTTTT. Its protein reads: CASETGGAPMNTGELFF.